The 9 T cell receptor beta chains reported below all come from one sample, sequenced in a study of blood T cell repertoires in COVID-19. Sequencing used immunoSEQ multiplex PCR; TCRdb keeps in-frame clones, though not all of them. The sample holds 200,000 to 250,000 clones, 82% seen once. The sample taken for sequencing was peripheral blood. The receptor source for this set is a woman aged 80 or over with COVID-19, enrolled during active disease.

The chain links TRBV30 to TRBJ2-1; unclear D gene. CDR1 is GTSNPN, CDR2 SVGIG, per germline (reference sequence). V was pared by 2 bases and J by 4 bases, with 3 bases between. The CDR3 has 11 amino acids. In nucleotides, the CDR3 is TGTGCCTGGAGTACTTACAATGAGCAGTTCTTC. Its translation is CAWSTYNEQFF.

The chain has TRBV7-2 and TRBJ2-7; TRBD2 aligns across 12 bases. The length of the CDR3 is 17 residues. V gave up 1 base and J gave up 1 base; unmatched junction bases: 5. Germline V gives CDR1 SGHTA, CDR2 FQGNSA. The DNA of the CDR3 is TGTGCCAGCAGCTTAGGCTCAGGACTAGCGGGGTCCTACGAGCAGTACTTC. Its protein product is CASSLGSGLAGSYEQYF.

The V call is TRBV18, the J call TRBJ2-5, with TRBD2 matching over 13 bases. Germline-derived CDR1 and CDR2 are KGHSH and LQKENI. The CDR3 length is 16 residues. After removal of 4 bases from V and 1 base from J, the junction contained 3 bases not matched to a gene. The DNA of the CDR3 is TGTGCCAGCTCACTCGGACTAGCGGGAGTCCAAGAGACCCAGTACTTC. Translation gives CASSLGLAGVQETQYF.

The rearrangement uses TRBV3-1 (or the pseudogene TRBV3-2) and TRBJ1-1, with D possibly being TRBD1 (6 bases). The CDR3 loop spans 14 amino acids. The V end lost 4 bases, the J end lost 5 bases, and 14 bases lay between the germline ends. CDR1 LGHDT and CDR2 YNNKEL come from the germline V gene (reference sequence). The CDR3 here is CASSPKWGRTEAFF. The CDR3 region has the DNA TGTGCCAGCAGCCCAAAGTGGGGGCGTACTGAAGCTTTCTTT.

This clone was observed once. The chain joins TRBV19 to TRBJ2-1, with D unresolved. The germline V gene has CDR1 LNHDA and CDR2 SQIVND (reference sequence). V dropped 11 bases and J dropped 0 bases, with 17 bases sitting between them. CDR3 length equals 15 residues. Here the CDR3 reads CASKKGVGSYNEQFF. In DNA form, the CDR3 reads TGTGCCTCGAAAAAAGGAGTCGGCTCCTACAATGAGCAGTTCTTC.

A note on this clone: Distinct nucleotide sequences in the sample also encode this CDR3. This chain connects TRBV19 to TRBJ2-3; 9 bases map to TRBD1. The CDR3 is 14 amino acids. Per the germline V gene, CDR1 is LNHDA and CDR2 is SQIVND (reference sequence). After removal of 6 bases from V and 0 bases from J, the junction contained 1 base not matched to a gene. The CDR3 DNA sequence: TGTGCCAGTAGGGACAGGGGTAGCACAGATACGCAGTATTTT. This encodes CASRDRGSTDTQYF.

This clone was recorded a few times. The chain combines TRBV14 with TRBJ1-1; D unresolved. V was pared by 7 bases and J by 2 bases, with 11 bases between. CDR3 length equals 13 residues. Per germline, CDR1 SGHDN and CDR2 FVKESK. The CDR3 DNA follows: TGTGCCAGCACCCTGAGCCATAACACTGAAGCTTTCTTT. It yields the protein CASTLSHNTEAFF.

This rearrangement joins TRBV3-1 (or the pseudogene TRBV3-2) to TRBJ2-3; D remains unclear. V dropped 3 bases and J dropped 5 bases, with 12 bases sitting between them. CDR1 is LGHDT and CDR2 is YNNKEL in the germline V gene (reference sequence). The CDR3 extends over 14 amino acids. The CDR3, as DNA: TGTGCCAGCAGCCATTGGGCTAAGGTAGATACGCAGTATTTT. This gives the protein CASSHWAKVDTQYF.

In nucleotides, the CDR3 is TGTGCCATCGGTAGCCGGGACGAGCAGTACTTC. The encoded protein is CAIGSRDEQYF. The gene calls are TRBV10-3 and TRBJ2-7; D is uncertain. Germline V gene data show CDR1 as ENHRY and CDR2 as SYGVKD. The CDR3 covers 11 residues. V was pared by 8 bases and J by 5 bases, with 10 bases between.